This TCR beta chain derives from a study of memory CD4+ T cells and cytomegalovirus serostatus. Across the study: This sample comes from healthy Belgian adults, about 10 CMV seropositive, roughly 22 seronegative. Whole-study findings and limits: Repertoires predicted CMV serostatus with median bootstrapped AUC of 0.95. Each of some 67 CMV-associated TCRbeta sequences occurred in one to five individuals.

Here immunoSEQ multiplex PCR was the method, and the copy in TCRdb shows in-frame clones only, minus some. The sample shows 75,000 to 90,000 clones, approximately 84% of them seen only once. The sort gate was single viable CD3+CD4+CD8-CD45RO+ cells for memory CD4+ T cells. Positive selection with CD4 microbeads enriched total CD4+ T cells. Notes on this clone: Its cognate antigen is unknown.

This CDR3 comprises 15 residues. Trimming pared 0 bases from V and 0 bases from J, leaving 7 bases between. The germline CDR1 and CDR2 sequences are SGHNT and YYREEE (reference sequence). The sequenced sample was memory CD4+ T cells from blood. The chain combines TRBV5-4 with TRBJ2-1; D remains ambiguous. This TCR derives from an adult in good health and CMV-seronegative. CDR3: CASSLASYSYNEQFF. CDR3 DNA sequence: TGTGCCAGCAGCTTGGCGAGCTACTCCTACAATGAGCAGTTCTTC.